This T cell receptor beta chain was retrieved from a study of cytomegalovirus exposure and HLA in healthy donors. Across the whole study: Ancestry clustering placed 70% to 85% of around 400 genotyped donors in the Caucasian-associated cluster. Whole-study results and caveats: Through in vitro validation, three CMV-associated chains were shown to be specific for CMV antigens. The majority of TCR sequences were rare, yet some public TCRs appeared in many donors.

As regards this clone: Its specificity is unknown.

The study ran its PCR with 60 Vbeta and 13 Jbeta primers. The repertoire was sequenced with immunoSEQ multiplex PCR; TCRdb's copy has only in-frame clones and lacks some. The table lists over 120,000 clones, 80% of them singletons. Sequenced input: PBMCs. The sequence came from a man aged 50-60 years in good health and CMV-seronegative.

CDR3 in amino acids: CASSRGGPYEQYF. The CDR3 DNA follows: TGTGCCAGCAGCCGGGGGGGCCCTTACGAGCAGTACTTC. V and J are TRBV11-2 and TRBJ2-7; 8 nucleotides align to TRBD2. Germline assignment: CDR1 SGHAT and CDR2 FQNNGV. There are 13 residues in the CDR3. V gave up 5 bases and J gave up 4 bases; unmatched junction bases: 4. The full variable domain, completed using reference TRBV11-2 and TRBJ2-7, is EAGVAQSPRYKIIEKRQSVAFWCNPISGHATLYWYQQILGQGPKLLIQFQNNGVVDDSQLPKDRFSAERLKGVDSTLKIQPAKLEDSAVYLCASSRGGPYEQYFGPGTRLTVT.